Sequencing of this TCR beta chain was carried out in a study of blood T cells in healthy people across ages. This CDR3 region has 14 residues. Germline V gene sequence: CDR1 MNHEY, CDR2 SMNVEV (reference sequence). Together with a sample-barcoded 5' primer, a J-beta primer mix was included in a second PCR lasting 7 to 11 cycles. Carrying 12 random nucleotides, a template-switch adaptor labeled each individual cDNA molecule. Using its own MiXCR run on the 5' RACE reads, TCRdb lists one record per CDR3 protein. In the table there are 1.5 million to 2 million distinct CDR3 sequences, roughly 30% of which are singletons. A note on this clonotype: What it recognizes is unknown. One end of the junction does not line up with germline, which may come from a read error.

The study isolated at least 7 million PBMCs from each sample. General study findings and limits: Unsorted PBMC material precluded a definitive naive versus antigen-experienced comparison.

The chain uses TRBV27 and TRBJ2-5; 13 bases fit TRBD2. The end of the DNA fits TRBJ2-7 better, so the J call may be wrong. The sequence was collected from a woman aged 25 to 39 in good health. Sequencing input: blood. The CDR3 nucleotides are TGTGCCTGCAGTCGGACTAGCGGGGGCTACGAGCAGTACTTC. Amino acids: CACSRTSGGYEQYF.